This T cell receptor (beta chain) originates from a study of T cells expressing NK-cell markers. Study background: All TCR beta repertoires analysed originated from sorted CD3+CD56+NKG2C+, CD3+CD56+NKG2C- and CD3+CD56-NKG2C+ T cells. Just one sequenced donor of eight was HCMV-seronegative, while seven were seropositive. General study points: The CD3+CD56-NKG2C+ fraction was also led by these clonotypes in a handful of donors.

Comment on this clonotype: Its antigen is undetermined.

Template switching by 5'RACE with UMIs generated the TCR beta cDNA. TCRdb re-called the 5' RACE reads and gives one entry per CDR3 protein, without DNA. Recorded here are about 260,000 distinct CDR3 sequences; the top ten clones represent 0.39%. The sequenced material came from blood T cells: a sorted CD56 or NKG2C T cell subset, CD4+ or CD8+ T cells, or bulk PBMC T cells (not recorded which). This sequence was found in a man aged 18 to 30 in good health.

CDR3 sequence reads: CSALTFGGPTYNEQFF. The J gene is TRBJ2-1, the V gene TRBV20-1; there is no DNA to check the TCRdb D call of TRBD1. Looked up from germline, CDR1 is DFQATT and CDR2 is SNEGSKA (reference sequence). The CDR3 is 16 amino acids.